Below, one T cell receptor beta chain is given with its context. This specimen comes from a study of control samples from healthy donors and cancer patients. Germline-derived CDR1 and CDR2 are SGHDT and YYEEEE. Deletions cut 1 base from V and 6 bases from J, with 5 bases between. The CDR3 has 11 amino acids. TCRdb keeps only in-frame clones here, not all; method: immunoSEQ multiplex PCR. The profile shows approximately 190,000 clones, about nine tenths of them singletons. Material: blood. V is TRBV5-6 and J is TRBJ2-7; no definite D call. The clonotype was recovered from a young man in good health. The CDR3 protein is CASSLTREQYF. For the CDR3, the DNA is TGTGCCAGCAGCTTGACCCGCGAGCAGTACTTC.